These T cell receptor beta chains were read from a single sample in a study of CD8+CD57+ T cells in acquired aplastic anemia. TCRdb processed the reads anew with MiXCR; each CDR3 protein has one entry. The sample yields more than 150,000 distinct CDR3 sequences, under 55% seen once. Sequencing input: sorted CD4+, CD8+, or CD8+CD57+ T cells (not recorded which) from PBMCs. Receptors were obtained from a human donor in good health. The CDR3 runs from the conserved cysteine through the conserved F or W. Each record gives: V gene, clone size, J gene, D gene, CDR3 protein, CDR3 DNA. The D gene is left open where the match is weak. The listing skips clone size in some rows; elsewhere it reads once, few, many or a size class.

V: TRBV2
size: few
J: TRBJ1-6
D: -
CDR3: CASSELTVYNSPLHF
DNA: TGTGCCAGCAGTGAATTGACAGTGTATAATTCACCCCTCCACTTT

V: TRBV11-2
size: -
J: TRBJ2-7
D: -
CDR3: CASSSPRWAGDSYEQYF
DNA: TGTGCCAGCAGCTCACCCCGGTGGGCAGGGGATTCCTACGAGCAGTACTTC

V: TRBV20-1
size: -
J: TRBJ1-1
D: TRBD1
CDR3: CSARSLGTGLGNTEAFF
DNA: TGCAGTGCTAGATCTCTCGGGACAGGCTTGGGGAACACTGAAGCTTTCTTT

V: TRBV18
size: -
J: TRBJ2-5
D: -
CDR3: CASSPARGTQETQYF
DNA: TGTGCCAGCTCACCAGCCCGCGGGACCCAAGAGACCCAGTACTTC

V: TRBV10-3
size: -
J: TRBJ2-7
D: -
CDR3: CAISPGVGAYEQYF
DNA: TGTGCCATCAGCCCTGGGGTGGGGGCTTACGAGCAGTACTTC

V: TRBV11-2
size: many
J: TRBJ2-3
D: -
CDR3: CASSLVVGAADTQYF
DNA: TGTGCCAGCAGCTTAGTTGTGGGAGCAGCAGATACGCAGTATTTT

V: TRBV20-1
size: few
J: TRBJ2-5
D: -
CDR3: CSARDRGLQETQYF
DNA: TGCAGTGCTAGAGATCGGGGACTCCAAGAGACCCAGTACTTC

V: TRBV12-3/TRBV12-4
size: few
J: TRBJ2-7
D: TRBD2
CDR3: CASSSGGVTGEQYF
DNA: TGTGCCAGCAGTAGCGGGGGGGTAACAGGCGAGCAGTACTTC

V: TRBV12-3/TRBV12-4
size: -
J: TRBJ1-5
D: TRBD1
CDR3: CASSPRTGGNQPQHF
DNA: TGTGCCAGCAGCCCACGGACAGGGGGCAATCAGCCCCAGCATTTT

V: TRBV20-1
size: many
J: TRBJ2-5
D: -
CDR3: CSARDLTVHQETQYF
DNA: TGCAGTGCTAGAGATCTAACAGTCCACCAAGAGACCCAGTACTTC

V: TRBV15
size: -
J: TRBJ2-2
D: -
CDR3: CATSRRDTGELFF
DNA: TGTGCCACCAGCAGGAGGGATACCGGGGAGCTGTTTTTT

V: TRBV11-2
size: -
J: TRBJ1-6
D: TRBD1
CDR3: CASSFGTESSPLHF
DNA: TGTGCCAGCAGCTTTGGGACAGAATCGTCACCCCTCCACTTT

V: TRBV11-1
size: many
J: TRBJ1-4
D: -
CDR3: CASSGSTGIRNNEKLFF
DNA: TGTGCCAGCAGCGGGTCGACAGGTATCCGGAATAATGAAAAACTGTTTTTT

V: TRBV19
size: few
J: TRBJ2-1
D: -
CDR3: CASSIGAGNEQFF
DNA: TGTGCCAGTAGTATAGGGGCGGGCAATGAGCAGTTCTTC

V: TRBV27
size: many
J: TRBJ1-5
D: TRBD1
CDR3: CASRDRAYGNQPQHF
DNA: TGTGCCAGCAGGGACAGGGCCTATGGCAATCAGCCCCAGCATTTT

V: TRBV20-1
size: many
J: TRBJ2-1
D: TRBD2
CDR3: CSAKKREGSYNEQFF
DNA: TGCAGTGCTAAGAAGCGGGAAGGTTCCTACAATGAGCAGTTCTTC

V: TRBV15
size: -
J: TRBJ2-1
D: -
CDR3: CATSRDRGIDEQFF
DNA: TGTGCCACCAGCAGAGATCGAGGGATTGATGAGCAGTTCTTC

V: TRBV25-1
size: -
J: TRBJ2-1
D: -
CDR3: CASSEGPSRVSEQFF
DNA: TGTGCCAGCAGTGAAGGTCCCAGCAGGGTGAGTGAGCAGTTCTTC

V: TRBV10-1
size: -
J: TRBJ2-2
D: -
CDR3: CASRRDTNTGELFF
DNA: TGCGCCAGCAGAAGAGATACGAACACCGGGGAGCTGTTTTTT

V: TRBV20-1
size: many
J: TRBJ2-3
D: TRBD2
CDR3: CSASERAGETDTQYF
DNA: TGCAGTGCTAGCGAACGAGCGGGAGAAACAGATACGCAGTATTTT

V: TRBV5-1
size: many
J: TRBJ1-1
D: TRBD1
CDR3: CASSRGQGNTEAFF
DNA: TGCGCCAGCAGCCGGGGACAGGGGAACACTGAAGCTTTCTTT

V: TRBV10-1
size: many
J: TRBJ2-7
D: -
CDR3: CASSENAGSEQYF
DNA: TGCGCCAGCAGTGAGAATGCAGGTTCCGAGCAGTACTTC

V: TRBV10-3
size: -
J: TRBJ2-7
D: TRBD2
CDR3: CAIKPGTSGYSYEQYF
DNA: TGTGCCATCAAACCAGGGACTAGCGGGTACTCCTACGAGCAGTACTTC

V: TRBV7-3
size: many
J: TRBJ2-5
D: TRBD2
CDR3: CASSLTPGLAEETQYF
DNA: TGTGCCAGCAGCTTAACCCCCGGGCTAGCGGAAGAGACCCAGTACTTC

V: TRBV2
size: -
J: TRBJ2-5
D: TRBD1
CDR3: CASTPGQGAETQYF
DNA: TGTGCCAGCACCCCGGGACAGGGGGCTGAGACCCAGTACTTC

V: TRBV28
size: few
J: TRBJ2-1
D: TRBD2
CDR3: CASRSLGGRSNEQFF
DNA: TGTGCCAGCCGGTCGTTAGGCGGGAGAAGCAATGAGCAGTTCTTC

V: TRBV18
size: few
J: TRBJ2-7
D: TRBD2
CDR3: CASSRLPTSGATYEQYF
DNA: TGTGCCAGCTCCCGACTACCGACTAGCGGGGCTACCTACGAGCAGTACTTC

V: TRBV5-4
size: few
J: TRBJ2-5
D: -
CDR3: CASSLSLGETQYF
DNA: TGTGCCAGCAGCTTGTCCCTGGGAGAGACCCAGTACTTC

V: TRBV6-5
size: many
J: TRBJ1-1
D: -
CDR3: CASSYDQGEAFF
DNA: TGTGCCAGCAGTTACGACCAGGGAGAAGCTTTCTTT

V: TRBV19
size: -
J: TRBJ1-2
D: -
CDR3: CASSPDMAANYGYTF
DNA: TGTGCCAGTAGTCCTGACATGGCTGCTAACTATGGCTACACCTTC

V: TRBV4-1
size: few
J: TRBJ2-7
D: TRBD1
CDR3: CASSQGPSGQVYYEQYF
DNA: TGCGCCAGCAGCCAAGGGCCGTCCGGACAGGTGTACTACGAGCAGTACTTC

V: TRBV15
size: few
J: TRBJ1-6
D: -
CDR3: CATSREDTYNSPLHF
DNA: TGTGCCACCAGCAGAGAAGACACCTATAATTCACCCCTCCACTTT

V: TRBV24-1
size: -
J: TRBJ2-5
D: -
CDR3: CATGDGSQETQYF
DNA: TGTGCCACCGGAGACGGCAGTCAAGAGACCCAGTACTTC

V: TRBV28
size: -
J: TRBJ1-2
D: -
CDR3: CASSLGHRSYDYTF
DNA: TGTGCCAGCAGTTTAGGGCACAGGAGCTATGACTACACCTTC

V: TRBV27
size: few
J: TRBJ2-1
D: -
CDR3: CASSPSVTPRNEQFF
DNA: TGTGCCAGCAGTCCCAGCGTGACTCCGCGCAATGAGCAGTTCTTC

V: TRBV7-9
size: many
J: TRBJ1-4
D: -
CDR3: CASSLSQGGEKLFF
DNA: TGTGCCAGCAGCTTAAGCCAGGGTGGCGAAAAACTGTTTTTT

V: TRBV6-1
size: -
J: TRBJ1-3
D: -
CDR3: CASSALPEQGYGNTIYF
DNA: TGTGCCAGCAGTGCCCTCCCAGAACAGGGATACGGAAACACCATATATTTT

V: TRBV6-1
size: -
J: TRBJ1-5
D: TRBD1
CDR3: CASSLGTGSQPQHF
DNA: TGTGCCAGCAGCCTAGGGACAGGGAGTCAGCCCCAGCATTTT

V: TRBV19
size: -
J: TRBJ1-5
D: -
CDR3: CASSIFSADGGQPQHF
DNA: TGTGCCAGTAGTATATTTTCGGCGGATGGGGGTCAGCCCCAGCATTTT

V: TRBV25-1
size: -
J: TRBJ2-7
D: -
CDR3: CASSWKGGRYEQYF
DNA: TGTGCCAGCTCTTGGAAGGGGGGTAGATACGAGCAGTACTTC

V: TRBV3-1
size: -
J: TRBJ1-2
D: -
CDR3: CASSPDRINYGYTF
DNA: TGTGCCAGCAGCCCCGACAGAATCAACTATGGCTACACCTTC

V: TRBV15
size: -
J: TRBJ2-7
D: -
CDR3: CATSPQDGAYEQYF
DNA: TGTGCCACCAGCCCTCAGGACGGAGCCTACGAGCAGTACTTC